The 28 T cell receptor beta chains below all came from one sample that was sequenced in a study of response to subunit inactivated influenza vaccine. TCRdb reprocessed the RT-PCR reads via MiXCR and lists one record per CDR3 protein. The sample carries under 200,000 distinct CDR3 sequences, about 10% recorded once. The source was CD8+ T cells sorted from PBMCs, collected roughly 24 months after vaccination. These receptors originate from a man between 50 and 70 years old who received an inactivated influenza vaccine.

The chain couples TRBV4-1 to TRBJ2-7; 7 bases are a match to TRBD2. CDR3 length: 14 amino acids. V trimming: 3 bases; J trimming: 3 bases; junction bases outside the gene matches: 5. Germline V gene sequence: CDR1 MGHRA, CDR2 YSYEKL. The CDR3 DNA follows: TGCGCCAGCAGCCATACGGGGGGATACTACGAGCAGTACTTC. It specifies CASSHTGGYYEQYF.

In its sample, this clonotype was seen many times. The V and J genes are TRBV6-1 and TRBJ2-7; a possible D gene is TRBD1 (6 bases). Trimming removed 8 bases at V and 2 bases at J, with 16 bases between. CDR1 is MNHNS, CDR2 SASEGT, per germline. This CDR3 contains 14 residues. CDR3 residues: CASRAFEGAYEQYF. The CDR3 DNA reads TGTGCCAGCCGGGCCTTTGAGGGGGCCTACGAGCAGTACTTC.

The sample holds a few counts of this clonotype. The chain links TRBV5-4 to TRBJ2-1, with 7 bases lining up with TRBD1. The J segment lost 9 bases and the V segment lost 0 bases, leaving 6 bases of the junction unmatched. Germline CDR1 SGHNT, CDR2 YYREEE (reference sequence). This CDR3 is 14 amino acids long. The CDR3 loop reads CASSLEQGWVEQFF. The CDR3 DNA reads as TGTGCCAGCAGCTTGGAACAGGGGTGGGTTGAGCAGTTCTTC. Filled out from reference TRBV5-4 and TRBJ2-1, the complete variable domain reads ETGVTQSPTHLIKTRGQQVTLRCSSQSGHNTVSWYQQALGQGPQFIFQYYREEENGRGNFPPRFSGLQFPNYSSELNVNALELDDSALYLCASSLEQGWVEQFFGPGTRLTVL.

The rearrangement links TRBV20-1 to TRBJ2-1, with 12 bases aligning to TRBD2. The V and J ends lost 1 base and 9 bases, in that order; junction bases with no gene match: 4. The CDR3 extends over 14 amino acids. Germline V CDR1 and CDR2: DFQATT, SNEGSKA (reference sequence). This chain's CDR3 is CSARASGRAGEQFF. The DNA of the CDR3 is TGCAGTGCTAGAGCTAGCGGGAGGGCGGGTGAGCAGTTCTTC.

This clonotype was seen a handful of times. V is TRBV4-2 and J is TRBJ2-3; tentatively, D is TRBD1 (6 bases). This CDR3 has 14 residues. V lost 4 bases and J 1 base, leaving 9 bases between the germline ends. Germline values: CDR1 LGHNA, CDR2 YNFKEQ. CDR3 loop: CASSPNRGTDTQYF. Written as DNA, the CDR3 is TGTGCCAGCAGCCCTAACAGGGGCACAGATACGCAGTATTTT.

In its sample, this clonotype was seen a few times. This chain joins TRBV29-1 and TRBJ1-3; 7 nucleotides align to TRBD1. The trim removed 6 bases at V and 9 bases at J, leaving 11 bases unmatched. Germline values: CDR1 SQVTM, CDR2 ANQGSEA. The CDR3 sequence is 13 residues long. CDR3 DNA: TGCAGCGTACCCGACAGGGCCCGGGGCACCATATATTTT. Translation: CSVPDRARGTIYF. Using reference TRBV29-1 and TRBJ1-3 for the parts outside the CDR3, the full variable domain is SAVISQKPSRDICQRGTSLTIQCQVDSQVTMMFWYRQQPGQSLTLIATANQGSEATYESGFVIDKFPISRPNLTFSTLTVSNMSPEDSSIYLCSVPDRARGTIYFGEGSWLTVV.

This chain connects TRBV2 to TRBJ2-1; 11 bases agree with TRBD1. Trimming at V came to 6 bases and at J to 2 bases, leaving 3 bases not matched to a gene. CDR3 length equals 15 residues. CDR1 is SNHLY and CDR2 is FYNNEI in the germline V gene. The CDR3: CASRVGQGAYNEQFF. In nucleotides, the CDR3 is TGTGCCAGCAGGGTGGGACAGGGGGCCTACAATGAGCAGTTCTTC.

This clonotype has a count of ten or more. CDR3 protein: CASSLELGHPQHF. The CDR3 nucleotides are TGTGCCAGCAGCTTGGAGCTGGGCCATCCCCAGCATTTT. The genes are TRBV5-5 and TRBJ1-5; D not resolved. Germline values: CDR1 SGHKS, CDR2 YYEKEE (reference sequence). V lost 0 bases and J 10 bases, leaving 11 bases between the germline ends. The length of the CDR3 is 13 residues.

V gene TRBV18 combines with J gene TRBJ1-3, with a weak D call TRBD1 (5 bases). There are 14 residues in the CDR3. V lost 2 bases, J lost 1 base, and 6 bases lay in between. The V gene's germline CDR1 is KGHSH and CDR2 LQKENI. CDR3 loop: CASSPTGSGNTIYF. The CDR3 DNA is TGTGCCAGCTCACCAACAGGATCTGGAAACACCATATATTTT.

Many counts were recorded for this clonotype. The chain carries TRBV12-3 or TRBV12-4 and TRBJ2-1, with D perhaps matching TRBD1 or TRBD2 (5 bases each). The CDR3 runs 16 residues. V was cut by 6 bases and J by 7 bases, with 22 bases left in between. The CDR3 spells CASSPPGTALINEQFF. CDR3 sequence (DNA): TGTGCCAGCAGCCCGCCCGGGACCGCTTTAATAAATGAGCAGTTCTTC.

CDR3 coding DNA: TGCGCCAGCAGCCAAGGGCCACAGAACACCGGGGAGCTGTTTTTT. Its protein product is CASSQGPQNTGELFF. The chain employs TRBV4-3 and TRBJ2-2; the D is unclear. The V gene lost 1 base and the J gene lost 1 base, with 7 bases spanning the gap. The germline gives CDR1 LGHNA, CDR2 YSLEER. This CDR3 is built from 15 residues.

The V and J genes are TRBV29-1 and TRBJ2-2; D may be TRBD1 or TRBD2 (5 bases each). The CDR3 is made up of 14 amino acids. CDR1 and CDR2 (germline): SQVTM, ANQGSEA. Deletions cut 7 bases from V and 0 bases from J, with 12 bases between. The CDR3 nucleotides read TGCAGCGCCCGGGACGTCGCGAACACCGGGGAGCTGTTTTTT. Protein sequence: CSARDVANTGELFF.

This chain links TRBV13 with TRBJ2-1; D gene ambiguous. Per the germline V gene, CDR1 is PRHDT and CDR2 is FYEKMQ (reference sequence). Trimming removed 6 bases from V and 7 bases from J, with 19 bases in between. The CDR3 covers 15 residues. The DNA for the CDR3 is TGTGCCAGCAGGGCACGGACCCTAGGTCTTAATGAGCAGTTCTTC. This translates into CASRARTLGLNEQFF.

V and J are TRBV6-2 or TRBV6-3 and TRBJ2-3, with a tentative D call TRBD2 (6 bases). Per germline, CDR1 MNHEY and CDR2 SVGEGT. The CDR3 consists of 18 residues. Trimming took off 4 bases at V and 3 bases at J, with 23 bases between the two ends. DNA for the CDR3: TGTGCCAGCAGTTCCCGGGACTCATCCTCCCCCGTGACAGATACGCAGTATTTT. Its protein product is CASSSRDSSSPVTDTQYF.

This chain joins TRBV5-5 and TRBJ2-7, with D hard to call. The V end lost 0 bases, the J end lost 3 bases, and 7 bases lay between the germline ends. The CDR3 is 13 amino acids. Germline V lookup: CDR1 SGHKS, CDR2 YYEKEE (reference sequence). The CDR3 loop reads CASSLDFYYEQYF. CDR3 coding DNA: TGTGCCAGCAGCTTGGACTTCTACTACGAGCAGTACTTC.

The chain links TRBV29-1 to TRBJ1-1; D not certain. From germline, CDR1 is SQVTM and CDR2 ANQGSEA. V lost 5 bases and J lost 1, with 11 bases in between. The CDR3 contains 13 residues. The CDR3 DNA reads as TGCAGCGTTTGGGAAACAGAGAACACTGAAGCTTTCTTT. It yields the protein CSVWETENTEAFF.

This clonotype came up a few times. The V and J genes are TRBV29-1 and TRBJ2-7; D might be TRBD1 or TRBD2, each matching 5 bases. Germline loops: CDR1 SQVTM, CDR2 ANQGSEA. Trimming stripped 4 bases from V and 3 bases from J, with 13 bases between. This CDR3 contains 13 residues. Written as DNA, the CDR3 is TGCAGCGTTGTTTCAGGGACCTTCTACGAGCAGTACTTC. Its translation is CSVVSGTFYEQYF.

This clonotype was seen more than once but under ten times. The chain carries TRBV6-6 and TRBJ2-7, with D perhaps TRBD1 or TRBD2 (5 bases each). Trimming cost V 6 bases and J 5 bases, with 14 bases left between them. CDR3 length: 13 amino acids. Germline CDR1 reads MNHNY; CDR2 reads SVGAGI (reference sequence). This chain's CDR3 is CASSEARGDEQYF. DNA of the CDR3: TGTGCCAGCAGCGAGGCGAGGGGAGACGAGCAGTACTTC.

The sample holds many counts of this clonotype. The chain couples TRBV12-3 or TRBV12-4 to TRBJ1-1; no definite D call. The V end lost 3 bases, the J end lost 6 bases, and 8 bases lay between the germline ends. The CDR3 is made up of 12 amino acids. CDR3 sequence: CASSFGSAEAFF. DNA of the CDR3: TGTGCCAGCAGTTTTGGGTCCGCTGAAGCTTTCTTT.

The V gene is TRBV9, the J gene TRBJ1-2, with D perhaps matching TRBD1 (5 bases). V was cut by 3 bases and J by 3 bases, with 12 bases left in between. There are 14 residues in the CDR3. Germline CDR1 SGDLS, CDR2 YYNGEE. This CDR3 reads CASSDSGTDYGYTF. The CDR3 region has the DNA TGTGCCAGCAGCGACTCCGGGACGGACTATGGCTACACCTTC.

This rearrangement joins TRBV27 to TRBJ2-7, with D uncertain. The CDR3 contains 13 residues. Germline CDR1 MNHEY, CDR2 SMNVEV (reference sequence). Trimming stripped 2 bases from V and 5 bases from J, with 10 bases between. The CDR3 protein is CASSLMLSDEQYF. The CDR3, as DNA: TGTGCCAGCAGTTTAATGCTATCAGACGAGCAGTACTTC.

The chain carries TRBV18 and TRBJ2-2; the D is unclear. The CDR3 sequence is 16 residues long. The V gene's germline CDR1 is KGHSH and CDR2 LQKENI. The V end was cut by 2 bases, the J end by 2 bases, with 12 bases between. The CDR3 DNA reads as TGTGCCAGCTCACCAGCCTCGACATTTAACACCGGGGAGCTGTTTTTT. It is translated as CASSPASTFNTGELFF. Complete variable domain (other parts from reference TRBV18 and TRBJ2-2): NAGVMQNPRHLVRRRGQEARLRCSPMKGHSHVYWYRQLPEEGLKFMVYLQKENIIDESGMPKERFSAEFPKEGPSILRIQQVVRGDSAAYFCASSPASTFNTGELFFGEGSRLTVL.

This clonotype came up many times. The chain uses TRBV4-1 and TRBJ1-4; D gene unclear. Trimming shortened V by 0 bases and J by 10 bases, and 6 bases separated the two germline ends. The CDR3 has 12 amino acids. Per germline, CDR1 MGHRA and CDR2 YSYEKL. CDR3 amino acids: CASSQDGGKLFF. The DNA of the CDR3 is TGCGCCAGCAGCCAAGATGGAGGAAAACTGTTTTTT.

V and J are TRBV29-1 and TRBJ2-5; TRBD2 aligns across 7 bases. The CDR3 contains 14 residues. V lost 8 bases to trimming and J lost 3 bases; unmatched junction nucleotides: 12. Germline values: CDR1 SQVTM, CDR2 ANQGSEA. CDR3 in DNA: TGCAGCCCCGATCTGGCGGGAGTAGAAGAGACCCAGTACTTC. Its translation: CSPDLAGVEETQYF.

The chain links TRBV6-5 to TRBJ1-2, with 9 bases that match TRBD1. The V and J ends lost 8 bases and 4 bases, in that order; junction bases with no gene match: 2. CDR3 length: 12 residues. Germline CDR1 is MNHEY and CDR2 is SVGAGI. In DNA form, the CDR3 reads TGTGCCAGCTTGGGACAGGGCTATGGCTACACCTTC. As protein: CASLGQGYGYTF.

There are a few counts of this clonotype. The J gene is TRBJ2-7, the V gene TRBV20-1, with TRBD1 matching 8 bases. The V and J ends lost 3 bases and 2 bases, in that order; junction bases with no gene match: 9. This CDR3 contains 15 residues. The germline V gene encodes CDR1 DFQATT and CDR2 SNEGSKA (reference sequence). This CDR3 reads CSARVPQGVAYEQYF. The CDR3, as DNA: TGCAGTGCTAGGGTCCCACAGGGGGTCGCCTACGAGCAGTACTTC.

The table lists this clonotype with a few counts. The chain employs TRBV19 and TRBJ2-3; D possibly matches TRBD1 or TRBD2 (5 bases each). The CDR3 spans 13 residues. Germline V gene lookup returns CDR1 LNHDA and CDR2 SQIVND (reference sequence). V was shortened by 3 bases and J by 5 bases, with 9 bases between the two germline ends. The DNA of the CDR3 is TGTGCCAGTAGTATGGTGAGGGGAGATACGCAGTATTTT. Protein sequence: CASSMVRGDTQYF.

J is TRBJ2-3 and V is TRBV7-9; 7 nucleotides line up with TRBD2. Germline V CDR1 and CDR2: SEHNR, FQNEAQ (reference sequence). Trimming removed 0 bases from V and 0 bases from J; junction bases left unmatched: 3. There are 16 residues in the CDR3. Here the CDR3 reads CASSLAQLASTDTQYF. The CDR3 bases are TGTGCCAGCAGCTTAGCGCAACTAGCGAGCACAGATACGCAGTATTTT.